Below are 8 T cell receptor beta chains sequenced from a single sample in a study of identical twins. MiXCR, applied by TCRdb to the 5' RACE reads, yields one record per CDR3 protein. Altogether around 490,000 distinct CDR3 sequences are present, about 13% being singletons, with the ten largest covering more than 0.8%. These data also formed part of another study, on yellow fever vaccine responses in identical twins.

Sequenced input: CD4+ T cells sorted from blood. Source of these receptors: a young woman in good health.

The chain links TRBV7-8 to TRBJ2-3; no firm D call. Germline V gene sequence: CDR1 SGHVS, CDR2 FQNEAQ. Between the trimmed V and J ends, which lost 0 bases and 2 bases, there was a span of 12 bases. The CDR3 contains 16 residues. CDR3 amino acids: CASSLAGWSYTDTQYF. As DNA, the CDR3 is TGTGCCAGCAGCTTAGCTGGGTGGTCTTACACAGATACGCAGTATTTT.

This clonotype was observed a few times. This chain joins TRBV12-3 or TRBV12-4 and TRBJ1-5; maybe TRBD1 (5 bases). Trimming left V 4 bases short and J 7 bases short, with 11 bases between. The CDR3 is 13 residues long. CDR3 nucleotides: TGTGCCAGCAGTTGGGGACCCCTCCAGCCCCAGCATTTT. Translating gives CASSWGPLQPQHF.

J is TRBJ1-5 and V is TRBV20-1; D possibly corresponds to TRBD1 (5 bases). CDR3 length equals 15 residues. The ends were cut back, 0 bases at V and 7 bases at J, with 16 bases in the middle. Germline CDR1 reads DFQATT; CDR2 reads SNEGSKA (reference sequence). The CDR3 coding sequence is TGCAGTGCTAGAGATCCCCTGAGGGGTAGGCAGCCCCAGCATTTT. Protein: CSARDPLRGRQPQHF.

The chain carries TRBV28 and TRBJ2-1; 11 positions agree with TRBD2. The CDR3 contains 16 residues. With 4 bases clipped from V and 9 bases from J, the junction kept 11 bases outside the gene matches. The germline gives CDR1 MDHEN, CDR2 SYDVKM. The CDR3 protein is CASSSVGSGRAFEQFF. The CDR3 coding sequence is TGTGCCAGCAGTTCCGTGGGTAGCGGGAGGGCGTTTGAGCAGTTCTTC.

This rearrangement joins TRBV10-2 to TRBJ2-3; TRBD1 matches at 12 bases. The CDR3 has 16 amino acids. The ends lost 6 bases at V and 1 base at J; junction bases unmatched: 5. Germline lookup yields CDR1 WSHSY and CDR2 SAAADI. The CDR3 bases are TGCGCCAGCAGCCCGGGACAGGGGGCGGGCACAGATACGCAGTATTTT. Amino acid sequence: CASSPGQGAGTDTQYF.

This clonotype was detected a few times. This chain connects TRBV12-3 or TRBV12-4 to TRBJ2-3; TRBD1 matches 8 bases. This CDR3 region has 15 residues. The V segment lost 6 bases and the J segment 2 bases; nucleotides outside the gene matches: 7. The CDR3 DNA follows: TGTGCCAGCAGCCTGGGACAGGTGATCACAGATACGCAGTATTTT. Protein sequence: CASSLGQVITDTQYF.

This clonotype was counted many times. The CDR3 nucleotides are TGTGCCAGCAGTCGAGCGGGAGGGCATGGAGATACGCAGTATTTT. It specifies CASSRAGGHGDTQYF. This chain uses TRBV12-3 or TRBV12-4 with TRBJ2-3; 10 bases fit TRBD2. This CDR3 is built from 15 residues. V was clipped by 5 bases and J by 5 bases; unmatched bases: 7.

In its sample, this clonotype was seen many times. The chain recombines TRBV24-1 with TRBJ2-3, with D perhaps TRBD1 (6 bases). CDR1 and CDR2 from the germline V gene are KGHDR and SFDVKD. There are 15 residues in the CDR3. Between the trimmed V and J ends, which lost 1 base and 0 bases, there was a span of 7 bases. CDR3 in DNA: TGTGCCACCAGTGATTTAACAGGGAGCACAGATACGCAGTATTTT. Protein: CATSDLTGSTDTQYF.